The subject of this entry is one TCR beta chain. The sequenced fragment ends 3 residues before the CDR3 boundary, so the rest is inferred from the germline J gene. With V trimmed by 3 bases and J by 9 bases, 10 bases remained unmatched. Germline CDR1 is SGHRS and CDR2 is YFSETQ. CDR3 size: 15 residues. Unstimulated Tregs (CD4+CD25+CD127-) and CD4+CD25- non-Tregs were sorted from PBMCs. Some clones are missing from TCRdb's copy, which holds only in-frame ones; the method was immunoSEQ multiplex PCR. This specimen shows 45,000 to 55,000 clones; the ten leading clones hold 0.7% to 0.95%. The data originate from a study of Tregs in tolerant kidney transplant recipients.

This specimen was CD4+ T cells from blood, taken before the transplant. This sequence joins TRBV5-1 and TRBJ2-1; 9 nucleotides agree with TRBD2. The receptor was derived from a human donor who received a combined kidney and bone marrow transplant. The CDR3 sequence: CASSSVSSGSVEQFF. The sequenced CDR3 bases are TGCGCCAGCAGCTCGGTGAGTAGCGGGAGCGTTGAG. Full variable domain (remainder filled in from reference TRBV5-1 and TRBJ2-1): KAGVTQTPRYLIKTRGQQVTLSCSPISGHRSVSWYQQTPGQGLQFLFEYFSETQRNKGNFPGRFSGRQFSNSRSEMNVSTLELGDSALYLCASSSVSSGSVEQFFGPGTRLTVL.